The source of this TCR beta chain is a study of shared clonotypes between healthy human individuals. CDR1 is SGHTA, CDR2 FQGNSA, per germline. V was clipped by 6 bases and J by 2 bases, with 14 bases between them. This CDR3 is built from 15 residues. Only in-frame clones appear in the TCRdb table, and some are missing; sequencing was by immunoSEQ multiplex PCR. The data contain roughly 2.5 million clones, approximately 90% of them singletons. The chain is built from TRBV7-2 and TRBJ2-4; D assignment may be TRBD1 or TRBD2 (5 bases each). This clonotype was obtained from a man younger than 35 in good health. The specimen was naive CD4+ T cells sorted from blood. Documented subset: CD45RA+ positively selected. CDR3 in amino acids: CASSSHGAPKNIQYF. The CDR3 region has the DNA TGTGCCAGCAGTTCCCACGGGGCCCCCAAAAACATTCAGTACTTC.